This TCR beta chain is drawn from a study of OX40 agonist ivuxolimab in advanced cancers. Study background: Patients were treated with intravenous ivuxolimab, dosed at 0.01 to 10 mg/kg and infused every 2 weeks. Study findings and constraints: The CD4+ and CD8+ T cells in the blood had expanded clonally by week 6 at 0.1 to 3.0 mg/kg.

As regards this clone: The antigen is unknown.

Trimming took 2 bases from V and 3 from J, leaving 11 bases between them. CDR1 is KGHSH, CDR2 LQKENI, per germline. This CDR3 has 15 amino acids. The data were produced by immunoSEQ multiplex PCR, yet TCRdb's version contains in-frame clones alone and is incomplete. The top ten clones hold 0.25% to 0.35% of a sample with over 85,000 clones, 91% of them seen once. The TCR comes from an adult with an advanced solid tumor such as melanoma, head and neck, liver or kidney cancer. This specimen consisted of CD4+ or CD8+ T cells sorted from blood, obtained in a trial of the OX40 agonist ivuxolimab. The V gene is TRBV18, the J gene TRBJ1-5; D unclear. The CDR3 DNA reads TGTGCCAGCTCACCAAGTAGGGAGTCCAATCAGCCCCAGCATTTT. Its protein is CASSPSRESNQPQHF.